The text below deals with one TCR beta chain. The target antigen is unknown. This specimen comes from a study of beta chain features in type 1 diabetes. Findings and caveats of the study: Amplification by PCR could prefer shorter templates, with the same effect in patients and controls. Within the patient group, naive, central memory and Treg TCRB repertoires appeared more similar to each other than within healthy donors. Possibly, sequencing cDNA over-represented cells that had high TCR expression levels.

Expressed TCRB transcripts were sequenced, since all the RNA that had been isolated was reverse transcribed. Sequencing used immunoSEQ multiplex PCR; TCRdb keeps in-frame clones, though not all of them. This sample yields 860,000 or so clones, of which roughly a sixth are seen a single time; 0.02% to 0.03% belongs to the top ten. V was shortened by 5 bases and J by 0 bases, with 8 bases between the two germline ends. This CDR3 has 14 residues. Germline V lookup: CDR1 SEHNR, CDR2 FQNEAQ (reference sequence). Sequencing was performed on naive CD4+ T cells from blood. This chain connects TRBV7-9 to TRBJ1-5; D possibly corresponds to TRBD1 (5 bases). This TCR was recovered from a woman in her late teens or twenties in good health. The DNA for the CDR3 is TGTGCCAGCAGCCACGACAGTAGCAATCAGCCCCAGCATTTT. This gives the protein CASSHDSSNQPQHF.